This T cell receptor beta chain was identified in a study of T cells in Graves' hyperthyroidism and ophthalmopathy. Study-level information: Peripheral blood was acquired at first diagnosis, ahead of any therapy whatsoever.

In regard to this clonotype: Its specificity is not known.

With duration under 3 months, ophthalmopathy was active: Clinical Activity Score at least 3, NOSPECS at least 4. Regarding the study as a whole: Researchers found most expanded thyroid clonotypes above 0.001 in blood as well.

RNA transcripts were the template for amplifying TCR beta CDR3 regions. The HTBI primer set drove a first-round RT-PCR of the TCR CDR3. TCRdb redid the calling of the multiplex PCR reads with MiXCR, one entry per CDR3 protein. The table records 450,000 to 600,000 distinct CDR3 sequences, 15% to 20% of them present only once. The clonotype was recovered from a middle-aged man with Graves' ophthalmopathy. Sequencing used blood.

DNA of the CDR3: TGCAGTGCTTCGGAGGACTCCTACGAGCAGTACTTC. This gives the protein CSASEDSYEQYF. This chain joins TRBV20-1 and TRBJ2-7; possible D gene TRBD2, 5 bases. The V and J ends lost 5 bases and 0 bases respectively, with 8 bases between them. The CDR3 extends over 12 amino acids. The germline V gene encodes CDR1 DFQATT and CDR2 SNEGSKA (reference sequence).